The 3 T cell receptor beta chains reported below all come from one sample, sequenced in a study of blood T cells in healthy people across ages. Alongside a J-beta primer mix, a sample-barcoded 5' primer served in a second PCR lasting roughly 7 to 11 cycles. In TCRdb, the 5' RACE reads were re-called with MiXCR into one record per CDR3 protein. Seen here are about 970,000 distinct CDR3 sequences, roughly half observed once, and the top ten hold over 20%. Sequencing used blood. These receptors originate from an older woman in good health.

The chain employs TRBV30 and TRBJ1-4, with a weak D call TRBD1 (6 bases). CDR3 size: 16 residues. Between the trimmed V and J ends, which lost 2 bases and 4 bases, there was a span of 17 bases. The germline gives CDR1 GTSNPN, CDR2 SVGIG (reference sequence). CDR3 sequence reads: CAWSKSPTGFNEKLFF. In DNA form, the CDR3 reads TGTGCCTGGAGTAAGAGCCCGACAGGTTTTAATGAAAAACTGTTTTTT. Drawing the rest from reference TRBV30 and TRBJ1-4, the complete variable domain is SQTIHQWPATLVQPVGSPLSLECTVEGTSNPNLYWYRQAAGRGLQLLFYSVGIGQISSEVPQNLSASRPQDRQFILSSKKLLLSDSGFYLCAWSKSPTGFNEKLFFGSGTQLSVL.

The V call is TRBV11-1, the J call TRBJ2-5, with 11 nucleotides matching TRBD2. Germline V gives CDR1 SGHAT, CDR2 FQDESV (reference sequence). V dropped 7 bases and J dropped 11; count of bases not matched to a gene: 33. The CDR3 covers 21 residues. The CDR3 sequence is CASTPGQMISGTSGGGNEQYF. The DNA for the CDR3 is TGTGCCAGCACTCCGGGACAGATGATTTCCGGGACTAGCGGTGGGGGGAATGAGCAGTACTTC.

The chain has TRBV27 and TRBJ2-4; 8 nucleotides line up with TRBD1. The J call may be faulty, since TRBJ2-7 better matches the DNA end. Per the germline V gene, CDR1 is MNHEY and CDR2 is SMNVEV (reference sequence). The CDR3 consists of 15 residues. CDR3 amino acids: CASTKGGDRRGEQYF. CDR3 sequence (DNA): TGTGCCAGCACCAAAGGTGGGGACAGGAGGGGCGAGCAGTACTTC.